This TCR beta chain appears in the sequencing data of a study of blood T cell repertoires in COVID-19. Study overall: The analysed material was cDNA or gDNA that came from T cells, B-cell-depleted T cells, or PBMCs.

The table came from immunoSEQ multiplex PCR; TCRdb's copy has only in-frame clones and leaves some out. The repertoire holds 150,000 to 200,000 clones, around 91% seen once, with around 0.77% in the top ten. The CDR3 covers 15 residues. CDR1 is LGHNT and CDR2 is FRNRAP in the germline V gene. The germline V and J ends were trimmed by 3 bases and 0 bases, with 9 bases remaining between them. Recruitment covered about two dozen US areas and drew participants whose ages spanned about 18 to 95 years. The genes are TRBV12-5 and TRBJ2-1, with unresolved D. Sequencing was carried out using PBMCs or T cells enriched from blood (not recorded which). The receptor was derived from a woman under 30 who had recovered from COVID-19. The CDR3 bases are TGTGCTAGTGGTTTTCGAGGTAGCTCCTACAATGAGCAGTTCTTC. Amino acid sequence: CASGFRGSSYNEQFF.